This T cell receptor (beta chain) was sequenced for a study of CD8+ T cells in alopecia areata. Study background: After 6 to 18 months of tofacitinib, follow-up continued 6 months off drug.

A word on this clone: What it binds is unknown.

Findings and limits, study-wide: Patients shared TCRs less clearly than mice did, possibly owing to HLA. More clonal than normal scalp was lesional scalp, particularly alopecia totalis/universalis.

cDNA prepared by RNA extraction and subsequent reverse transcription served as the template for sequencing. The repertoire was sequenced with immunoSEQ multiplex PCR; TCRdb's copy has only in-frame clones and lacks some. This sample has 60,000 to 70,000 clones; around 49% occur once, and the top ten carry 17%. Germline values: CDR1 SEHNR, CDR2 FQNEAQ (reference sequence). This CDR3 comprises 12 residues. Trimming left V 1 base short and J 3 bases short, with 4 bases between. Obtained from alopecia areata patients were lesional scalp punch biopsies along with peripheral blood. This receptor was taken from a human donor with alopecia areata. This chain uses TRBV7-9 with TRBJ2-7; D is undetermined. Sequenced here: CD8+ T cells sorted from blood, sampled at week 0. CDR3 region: CASSLDIYEQYF. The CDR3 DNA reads TGTGCCAGCAGCTTAGACATCTACGAGCAGTACTTC.